This T cell receptor (beta chain) was retrieved from a study of T cells in Graves' hyperthyroidism and ophthalmopathy. Study in general: It was at initial diagnosis, before any treatment, that peripheral blood was collected.

Any patient presenting with uncontrolled infection, other autoimmune disease, pregnancy or lactation was left out. This sample holds PBMCs from 10 ml fresh peripheral blood. The V and J ends lost 5 bases and 10 bases, in that order; junction bases with no gene match: 10. Per the germline V gene, CDR1 is SEHNR and CDR2 is FQNEAQ (reference sequence). This CDR3 region has 15 residues. This clonotype was recorded many times. Its cognate antigen is unknown. The study's findings and limits: Model predictions of ophthalmopathy came a median about 6.3 months before onset.

Amplified TCR beta CDR3 regions derived from RNA transcripts. The HTBI primer set served for first-round RT-PCR of the TCR CDR3. TCRdb re-called the multiplex PCR reads with MiXCR, one entry per CDR3 protein. Of 700,000 or so distinct CDR3 sequences in the sample, about 15% are singletons; the top ten hold around 13%. This TCR was sampled from a woman aged 50 to 60 with Graves' ophthalmopathy. J is TRBJ2-1 and V is TRBV7-9, with 11 bases aligning to TRBD2. Sequenced sample: blood. The chain's CDR3 is CASSHATSGGPEQFF. In nucleotides, the CDR3 is TGTGCCAGCAGCCATGCAACTAGCGGGGGTCCGGAGCAGTTCTTC.